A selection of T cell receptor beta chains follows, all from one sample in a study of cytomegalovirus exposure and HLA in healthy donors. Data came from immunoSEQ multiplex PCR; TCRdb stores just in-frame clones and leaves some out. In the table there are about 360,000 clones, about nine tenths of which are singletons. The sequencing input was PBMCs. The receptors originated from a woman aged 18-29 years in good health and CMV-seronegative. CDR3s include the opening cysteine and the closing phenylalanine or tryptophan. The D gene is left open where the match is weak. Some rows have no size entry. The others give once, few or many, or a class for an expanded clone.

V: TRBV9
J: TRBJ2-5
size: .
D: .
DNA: TGTGCCAGCAGCCCCCGCGGAGAGAACCAAGAGACCCAGTACTTC
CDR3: CASSPRGENQETQYF

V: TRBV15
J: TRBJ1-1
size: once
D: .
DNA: TGTGCCACCAGCAGACCTACAGGGTACACTGAAGCTTTCTTT
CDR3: CATSRPTGYTEAFF

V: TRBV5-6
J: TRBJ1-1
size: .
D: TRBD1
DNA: TGTGCCAGCAGCTTGAGGATGACAGGGCGAACGAACACTGAAGCTTTCTTT
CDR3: CASSLRMTGRTNTEAFF

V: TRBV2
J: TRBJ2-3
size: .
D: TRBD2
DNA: TGTGCCAGCAGTGAGTCGACTAGCGGGCGTGGCACAGATACGCAGTATTTT
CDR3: CASSESTSGRGTDTQYF

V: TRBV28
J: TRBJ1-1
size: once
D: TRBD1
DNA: TGTGCCAGCAGACGACGGGACAGTATTTATTCCACTGAAGCTTTCTTT
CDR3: CASRRRDSIYSTEAFF

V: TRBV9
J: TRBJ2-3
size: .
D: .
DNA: TGTGCCAGCAGCGTAGCGGGGTGGGGCACAGATACGCAGTATTTT
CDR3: CASSVAGWGTDTQYF

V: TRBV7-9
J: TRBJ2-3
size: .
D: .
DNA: TGTGCCAGCAGCTTAACTAGCTGGCGCACAGATACGCAGTATTTT
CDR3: CASSLTSWRTDTQYF

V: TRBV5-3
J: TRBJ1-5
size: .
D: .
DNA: TGTGCCAGAAGCTGCCCCCGGGAGATCAATCAGCCCCAGCATTTT
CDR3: CARSCPREINQPQHF

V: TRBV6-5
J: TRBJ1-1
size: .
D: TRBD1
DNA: TGTGCCAGCAGAGGGGACAGGGGTCCCCATGAAGCTTTCTTT
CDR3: CASRGDRGPHEAFF

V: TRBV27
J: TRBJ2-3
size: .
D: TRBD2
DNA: TGTGCCAGCAGGCTAGCGGGGACAGATACGCAGTATTTT
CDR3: CASRLAGTDTQYF

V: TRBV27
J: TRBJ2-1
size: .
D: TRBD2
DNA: TGTGCCAGCACCTCTAGCGGGAGGGCCCCTCTTGGGCAGTTCTTC
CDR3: CASTSSGRAPLGQFF

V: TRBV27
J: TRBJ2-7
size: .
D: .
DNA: TGTGCCAGCAGTTTAGCCGGGAGTCCCAACGAGCAGTACTTC
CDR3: CASSLAGSPNEQYF

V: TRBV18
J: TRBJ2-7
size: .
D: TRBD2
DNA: TGTGCCAGCTCACCGACCGGGACTAGCAGGCACGAGCAGTACTTC
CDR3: CASSPTGTSRHEQYF

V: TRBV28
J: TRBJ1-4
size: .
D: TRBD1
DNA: TGTGCCAGCAGTCTCCTCGGGACAGGCTATGAAAAACTGTTTTTT
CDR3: CASSLLGTGYEKLFF

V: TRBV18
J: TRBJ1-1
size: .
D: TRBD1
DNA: TGTGCCAGCTCGTCGAGCCGGGACAGGGGAAACACTGAAGCTTTCTTT
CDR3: CASSSSRDRGNTEAFF

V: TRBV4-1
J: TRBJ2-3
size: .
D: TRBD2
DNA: TGCGCCAGCAGCCAAGATCGCGGGGGGGCCGCGGATACGCAGTATTTT
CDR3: CASSQDRGGAADTQYF

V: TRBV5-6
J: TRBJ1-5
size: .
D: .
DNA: TGTGCCAGCAGCTTGGGCGCGGGTTTCAATCAGCCCCAGCATTTT
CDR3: CASSLGAGFNQPQHF

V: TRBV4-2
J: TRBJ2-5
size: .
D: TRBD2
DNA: TGTGCCAGCAGCCAAGGGACTAGCGGGGGGGCCCGAGAGACCCAGTACTTC
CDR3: CASSQGTSGGARETQYF

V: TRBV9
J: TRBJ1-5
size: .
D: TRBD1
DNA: TGTGCCAGCAGCGGGACAGGGAGCAATCAGCCCCAGCATTTT
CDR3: CASSGTGSNQPQHF

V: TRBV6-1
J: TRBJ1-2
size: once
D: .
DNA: TGTGCCAGCAGGTCTGACTATGGCTACACCTTC
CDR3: CASRSDYGYTF

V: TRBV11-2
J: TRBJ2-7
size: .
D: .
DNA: TGTGCCAGCAGCTTAGATCGGAATACAGGGCTGGGACAGTACTTC
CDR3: CASSLDRNTGLGQYF

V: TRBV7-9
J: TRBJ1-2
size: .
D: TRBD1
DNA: TGTGCCAGCAGCCTAACAGGGGCGGATGGCTACACCTTC
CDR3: CASSLTGADGYTF